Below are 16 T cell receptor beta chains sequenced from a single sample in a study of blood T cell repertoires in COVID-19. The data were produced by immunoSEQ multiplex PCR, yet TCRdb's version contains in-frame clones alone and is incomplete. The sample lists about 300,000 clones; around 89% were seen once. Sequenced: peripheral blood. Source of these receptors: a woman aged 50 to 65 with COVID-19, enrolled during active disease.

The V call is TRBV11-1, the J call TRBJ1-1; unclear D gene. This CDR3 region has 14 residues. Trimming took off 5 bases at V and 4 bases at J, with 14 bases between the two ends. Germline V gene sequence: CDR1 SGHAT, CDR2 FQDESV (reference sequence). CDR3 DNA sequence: TGTGCCAGCAGCGCGACTTTGAGTGCCACTGAAGCTTTCTTT. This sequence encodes CASSATLSATEAFF.

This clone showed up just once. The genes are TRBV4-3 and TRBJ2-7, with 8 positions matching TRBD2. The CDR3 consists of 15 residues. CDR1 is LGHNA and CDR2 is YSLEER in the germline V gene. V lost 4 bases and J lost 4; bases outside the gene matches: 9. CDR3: CASSPEREPLYEQYF. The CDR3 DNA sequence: TGCGCCAGCAGCCCGGAGCGGGAGCCCTTATACGAGCAGTACTTC.

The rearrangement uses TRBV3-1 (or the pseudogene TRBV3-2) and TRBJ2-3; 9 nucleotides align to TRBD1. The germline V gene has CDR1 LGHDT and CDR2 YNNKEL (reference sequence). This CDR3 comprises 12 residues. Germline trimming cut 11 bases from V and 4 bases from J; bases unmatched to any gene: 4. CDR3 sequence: CASQGAADTQYF. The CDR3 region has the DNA TGTGCCTCACAGGGGGCGGCAGATACGCAGTATTTT.

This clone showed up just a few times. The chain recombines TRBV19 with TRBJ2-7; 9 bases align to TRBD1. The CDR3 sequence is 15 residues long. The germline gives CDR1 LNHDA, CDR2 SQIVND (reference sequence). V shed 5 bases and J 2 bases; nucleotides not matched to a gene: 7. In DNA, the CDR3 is TGTGCCAGTAGTTACGGGACAGGGCCCCCCTACGAGCAGTACTTC. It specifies CASSYGTGPPYEQYF.

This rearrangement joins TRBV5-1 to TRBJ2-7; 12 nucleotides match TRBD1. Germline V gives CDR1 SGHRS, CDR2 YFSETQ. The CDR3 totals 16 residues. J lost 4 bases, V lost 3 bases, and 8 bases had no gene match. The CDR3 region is CASSSWLGQGAYEQYF. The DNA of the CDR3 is TGCGCCAGCAGCTCCTGGCTGGGACAGGGGGCGTACGAGCAGTACTTC.

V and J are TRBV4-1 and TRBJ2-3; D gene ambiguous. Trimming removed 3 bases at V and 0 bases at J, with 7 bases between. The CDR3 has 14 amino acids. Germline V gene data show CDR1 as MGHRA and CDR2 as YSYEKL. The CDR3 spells CASSQLSSTDTQYF. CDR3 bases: TGCGCCAGCAGCCAGTTGTCGAGCACAGATACGCAGTATTTT.

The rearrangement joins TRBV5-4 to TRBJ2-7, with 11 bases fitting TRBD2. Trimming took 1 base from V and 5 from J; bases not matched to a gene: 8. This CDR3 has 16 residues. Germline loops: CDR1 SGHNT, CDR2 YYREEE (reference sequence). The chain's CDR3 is CASSLIAGGPSNEQYF. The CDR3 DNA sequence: TGTGCCAGCAGCTTGATAGCGGGAGGGCCTTCCAACGAGCAGTACTTC.

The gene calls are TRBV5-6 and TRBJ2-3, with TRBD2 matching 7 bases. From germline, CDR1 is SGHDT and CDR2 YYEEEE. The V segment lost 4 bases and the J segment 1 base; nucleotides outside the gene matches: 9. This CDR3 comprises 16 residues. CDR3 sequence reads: CASSRSWEGRTDTQYF. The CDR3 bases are TGTGCCAGCAGCCGTTCATGGGAGGGACGCACAGATACGCAGTATTTT.

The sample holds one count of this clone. CDR3 amino acids: CASSQDGRAPGTEAFF. The CDR3 DNA follows: TGCGCCAGCAGCCAAGATGGGAGGGCCCCGGGAACTGAAGCTTTCTTT. The V and J genes are TRBV4-1 and TRBJ1-1; D unclear. Germline V gene data show CDR1 as MGHRA and CDR2 as YSYEKL. This CDR3 has 16 residues. V was cut by 0 bases and J by 5 bases, with 16 bases left in between.

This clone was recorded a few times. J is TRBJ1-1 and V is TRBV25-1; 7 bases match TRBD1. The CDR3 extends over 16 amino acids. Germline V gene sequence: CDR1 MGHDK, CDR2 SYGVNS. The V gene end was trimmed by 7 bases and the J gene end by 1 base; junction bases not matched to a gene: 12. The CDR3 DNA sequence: TGTGCCAGCACGCCCACAGGGGCAGTGGGGAACACTGAAGCTTTCTTT. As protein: CASTPTGAVGNTEAFF.

The CDR3 coding sequence is TGTGCCAGCAGCACCAGTTCCTCCCAGGACAGGGGTTCTTTCTTT. Translating it yields CASSTSSSQDRGSFF. J is TRBJ1-1 and V is TRBV7-2, with 9 bases lining up with TRBD1. V lost 5 bases and J lost 12; bases outside the gene matches: 16. The germline CDR1 and CDR2 sequences are SGHTA and FQGNSA. CDR3 length: 15 amino acids.

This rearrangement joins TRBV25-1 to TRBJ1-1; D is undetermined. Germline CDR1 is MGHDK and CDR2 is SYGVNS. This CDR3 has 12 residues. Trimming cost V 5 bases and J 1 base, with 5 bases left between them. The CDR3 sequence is CASSFGNTEAFF. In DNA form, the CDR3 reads TGTGCCAGCAGTTTCGGGAACACTGAAGCTTTCTTT.

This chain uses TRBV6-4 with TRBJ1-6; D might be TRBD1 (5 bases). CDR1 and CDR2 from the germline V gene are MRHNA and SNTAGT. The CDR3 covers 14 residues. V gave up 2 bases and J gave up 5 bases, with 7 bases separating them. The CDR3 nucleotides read TGTGCCAGCAGTGACGGAGGGGATAATTCACCCCTCCACTTT. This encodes CASSDGGDNSPLHF.

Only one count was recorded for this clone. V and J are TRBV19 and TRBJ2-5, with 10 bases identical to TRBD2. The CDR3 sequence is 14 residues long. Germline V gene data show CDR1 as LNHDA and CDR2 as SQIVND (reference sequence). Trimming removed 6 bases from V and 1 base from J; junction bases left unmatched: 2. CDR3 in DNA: TGTGCCAGTAGACCTAGCGGGAGCCAAGAGACCCAGTACTTC. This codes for CASRPSGSQETQYF. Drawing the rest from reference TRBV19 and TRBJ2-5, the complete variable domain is DGGITQSPKYLFRKEGQNVTLSCEQNLNHDAMYWYRQDPGQGLRLIYYSQIVNDFQKGDIAEGYSVSREKKESFPLTVTSAQKNPTAFYLCASRPSGSQETQYFGPGTRLLVL.

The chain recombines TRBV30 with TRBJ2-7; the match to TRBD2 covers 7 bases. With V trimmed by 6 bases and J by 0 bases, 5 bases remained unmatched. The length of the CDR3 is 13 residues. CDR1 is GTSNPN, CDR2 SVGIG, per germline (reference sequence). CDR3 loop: CACSGLSSYEQYF. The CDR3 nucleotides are TGTGCCTGTTCGGGACTATCCTCCTACGAGCAGTACTTC.

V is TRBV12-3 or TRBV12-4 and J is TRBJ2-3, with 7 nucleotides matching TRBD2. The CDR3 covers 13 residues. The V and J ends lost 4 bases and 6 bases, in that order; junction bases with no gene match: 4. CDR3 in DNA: TGTGCCAGCAGTTGGGGGGGAATGGATACGCAGTATTTT. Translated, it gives CASSWGGMDTQYF.